This T cell receptor (beta chain) derives from a study of CD8 T cells in Susac syndrome. Across the study: Patients with Susac syndrome were, at the time of blood collection, therapy-naive, maintained on corticosteroids, or maintained on intravenous immunoglobulin alone.

The patients with Susac syndrome were individuals who fulfilled the recently defined diagnostic criteria for disease that was either definite or probable. Random hexamers were used to reverse transcribe the RNA input (about 0.45 to 1 ug). The amplification used immunoSEQ multiplex PCR on TCR beta CDR3; it spanned 54 Vbeta and 13 Jbeta. One entry per CDR3 protein results from TCRdb running MiXCR on the immunoSEQ multiplex PCR reads. Among more than 150,000 distinct CDR3 sequences listed, around 95% were seen once. Overall study findings and caveats: In Susac syndrome, CD4+ T cell repertoires lacked any clonal expansion.

Comment on this clonotype: Its antigen remains unknown.

Sequencing was done on a sample of CD4+ T cells from PBMCs. This TCR was recovered from a human donor with Susac syndrome.

CDR3 bases: TGTGCCAGCAGCCAAGATCAGGGGATGGGGGGGTACGAGCAGTACTTC. Its protein product is CASSQDQGMGGYEQYF. V is TRBV4-2 and J is TRBJ2-7, with D tentatively TRBD2 (7 bases). V lost 0 bases, J lost 4 bases, and 16 bases lay in between. Germline V lookup: CDR1 LGHNA, CDR2 YNFKEQ. The CDR3 is made up of 16 amino acids.